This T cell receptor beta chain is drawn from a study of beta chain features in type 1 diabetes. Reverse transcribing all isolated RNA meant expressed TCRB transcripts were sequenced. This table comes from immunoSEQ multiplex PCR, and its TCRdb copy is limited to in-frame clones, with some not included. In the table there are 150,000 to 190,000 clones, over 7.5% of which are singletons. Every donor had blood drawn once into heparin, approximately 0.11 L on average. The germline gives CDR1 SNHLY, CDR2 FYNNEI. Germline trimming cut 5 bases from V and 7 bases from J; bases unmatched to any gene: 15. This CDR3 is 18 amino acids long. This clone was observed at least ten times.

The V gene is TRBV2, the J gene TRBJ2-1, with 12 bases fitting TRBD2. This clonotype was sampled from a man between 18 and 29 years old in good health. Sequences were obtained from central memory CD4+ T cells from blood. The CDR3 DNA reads TGTGCCAGCAGTCGTACTCCCGGACTAGCGGGAAACCAGAATGAGCAGTTCTTC. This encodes CASSRTPGLAGNQNEQFF.